The entry below describes one T cell receptor beta chain. The antigen remains unidentified. The data derive from a study of cytomegalovirus exposure and HLA in healthy donors. With 60 Vbeta and 13 Jbeta primers, the PCR was carried out. Assay: immunoSEQ multiplex PCR; the TCRdb copy retains only in-frame clones and omits some. The sample records about 120,000 clones, approximately 80% being singletons. Trimming cost V 3 bases and J 5 bases; bases outside gene matches: 3. Germline V gene lookup returns CDR1 SEHNR and CDR2 FQNEAQ (reference sequence). The CDR3 contains 14 residues. Study-wide findings and caveats: An assumption of roughly uniform sequencing depth across donors underlay the presence/absence analyses. Most TCR sequences were uncommon, yet certain public TCRs appeared in many donors. Earlier analysis found most TCR beta V segments productive about 87% or about 30% of the time.

The TCR originated in a woman aged 25 to 39 in good health and CMV-seronegative. Sequenced input: PBMCs. The chain employs TRBV7-9 and TRBJ1-2, with 10 bases lining up with TRBD1. The CDR3 loop reads CASSFGTGVYGYTF. CDR3 nucleotides: TGTGCCAGCAGCTTCGGGACAGGGGTTTATGGCTACACCTTC. Full variable domain (remainder filled in from reference TRBV7-9 and TRBJ1-2): DTGVSQNPRHKITKRGQNVTFRCDPISEHNRLYWYRQTLGQGPEFLTYFQNEAQLEKSRLLSDRFSAERPKGSFSTLEIQRTEQGDSAMYLCASSFGTGVYGYTFGSGTRLTVV.